This passage covers 13 T cell receptor beta chains from one sample sequenced in a study of T cell responses to AZD1222 COVID-19 vaccine. Only in-frame clones appear in the TCRdb table, and some are missing; sequencing was by immunoSEQ multiplex PCR. The data contain some 150,000 clones, approximately 88% of them singletons. The specimen comprised peripheral blood, sampled on day 0 of AZD1222 vaccination. The source is an adult in good health.

V usage is TRBV6-5 and J usage is TRBJ2-4, with 7 bases fitting TRBD1. Looked up from germline, CDR1 is MNHEY and CDR2 is SVGAGI. With 6 bases clipped from V and 15 bases from J, the junction kept 5 bases outside the gene matches. The CDR3 is made up of 10 amino acids. Written as DNA, the CDR3 is TGTGCCAGCAGACAGGGGTGGGCGTACTTC. Its translation: CASRQGWAYF.

V is TRBV13 and J is TRBJ1-4; TRBD1 aligns across 7 bases. This CDR3 is 14 amino acids long. CDR1 is PRHDT and CDR2 is FYEKMQ in the germline V gene (reference sequence). The junction had 4 bases not matched to a gene; V was cut back by 4 bases and J by 5 bases. This chain's CDR3 is CASSSTRGNEKLFF. CDR3 nucleotide sequence: TGTGCCAGCAGCTCGACCAGGGGGAATGAAAAACTGTTTTTT.

CDR3 sequence (DNA): TGTGCCAGCTCCGGCCGGAATCGGAACACTGAAGCTTTCTTT. Its translation is CASSGRNRNTEAFF. This chain joins TRBV5-4 and TRBJ1-1, with D unclear. The germline CDR1 and CDR2 sequences are SGHNT and YYREEE (reference sequence). The length of the CDR3 is 14 residues. Trimming shortened V by 7 bases and J by 1 base, and 14 bases separated the two germline ends.

The J gene is TRBJ2-6, the V gene TRBV4-2; D tentatively reads TRBD1 or TRBD2 (5 bases each). The CDR3 loop spans 16 amino acids. Trimming shortened V by 0 bases and J by 4 bases, and 10 bases separated the two germline ends. The germline V gene has CDR1 LGHNA and CDR2 YNFKEQ. CDR3 loop: CASSQDRGSGANVLTF. CDR3 DNA: TGTGCCAGCAGCCAAGATCGGGGCTCCGGGGCCAACGTCCTGACTTTC.

V is TRBV19 and J is TRBJ1-1, with D possibly being TRBD1 (5 bases). The CDR3 has 17 amino acids. Looked up from germline, CDR1 is LNHDA and CDR2 is SQIVND (reference sequence). Trimming removed 3 bases from V and 0 bases from J, with 17 bases in between. The chain's CDR3 is CASSIYGTGSMNTEAFF. CDR3 DNA: TGTGCCAGTAGTATCTATGGCACAGGAAGCATGAACACTGAAGCTTTCTTT.

The chain joins TRBV6-2 or TRBV6-3 to TRBJ2-2; no reliable D call. V lost 2 bases to trimming and J lost 4 bases, with 8 bases between them. The CDR3 covers 14 residues. Germline V gene sequence: CDR1 MNHEY, CDR2 SVGEGT. CDR3 protein: CASSYVAATGELFF. CDR3 nucleotide sequence: TGTGCCAGCAGTTACGTGGCAGCCACCGGGGAGCTGTTTTTT.

The rearrangement links TRBV4-2 to TRBJ2-1, with 9 positions matching TRBD1. Per the germline V gene, CDR1 is LGHNA and CDR2 is YNFKEQ. J lost 6 bases, V lost 6 bases, and 12 bases had no gene match. The CDR3 is 16 residues long. The CDR3 DNA sequence: TGTGCCAGCAGGCCAAGTATGGTGACAGGGGGCAATGAGCAGTTCTTC. This gives the protein CASRPSMVTGGNEQFF.

J is TRBJ1-5 and V is TRBV6-1; 9 nucleotides align to TRBD1. Germline CDR1 and CDR2: MNHNS and SASEGT. The CDR3 runs 15 residues. The V gene end was trimmed by 3 bases and the J gene end by 5 bases; junction bases not matched to a gene: 5. CDR3 sequence reads: CASSEGTGWDQPQHF. The CDR3 DNA follows: TGTGCCAGCAGTGAGGGGACAGGGTGGGATCAGCCCCAGCATTTT.

The CDR3 bases are TGTGCCAGCAGTTTGACAGGGGCCTACTATGGCTACACCTTC. Its translation: CASSLTGAYYGYTF. The V call is TRBV6-6, the J call TRBJ1-2; 8 bases line up with TRBD1. The junction had 4 bases not matched to a gene; V was cut back by 4 bases and J by 3 bases. The CDR3 consists of 14 residues. The germline gives CDR1 MNHNY, CDR2 SVGAGI (reference sequence).

The chain recombines TRBV11-2 with TRBJ1-4; no clear D. The germline V gene encodes CDR1 SGHAT and CDR2 FQNNGV. The V and J ends lost 0 bases and 8 bases respectively, with 1 base between them. The CDR3 totals 11 residues. Written as DNA, the CDR3 is TGTGCCAGCAGCTTAGACGAAAAACTGTTTTTT. Translation gives CASSLDEKLFF.

The chain employs TRBV4-2 and TRBJ2-5; D is ambiguous. In germline, CDR1 is LGHNA, CDR2 YNFKEQ. The V end lost 3 bases, the J end lost 14 bases, and 19 bases lay between the germline ends. This CDR3 has 13 amino acids. The CDR3 DNA reads as TGTGCCAGCAGCCATAACCTCGTCGGCAGCCATTACTTC. Its protein product is CASSHNLVGSHYF.

The rearrangement uses TRBV4-2 and TRBJ2-7; D is perhaps TRBD2 (6 bases). Germline-derived CDR1 and CDR2 are LGHNA and YNFKEQ. This CDR3 has 14 amino acids. V lost 8 bases to trimming and J lost 2 bases, with 16 bases between them. CDR3 residues: CASRGSGRPYEQYF. For the CDR3, the DNA is TGTGCCAGCCGGGGTAGCGGCCGACCCTACGAGCAGTACTTC.

This chain links TRBV19 with TRBJ1-1; D remains ambiguous. Looked up from germline, CDR1 is LNHDA and CDR2 is SQIVND (reference sequence). CDR3 length equals 13 residues. Trimming cost V 5 bases and J 1 base, with 8 bases left between them. CDR3 sequence reads: CASSASGNTEAFF. The DNA of the CDR3 is TGTGCCAGTAGTGCTTCGGGGAACACTGAAGCTTTCTTT.